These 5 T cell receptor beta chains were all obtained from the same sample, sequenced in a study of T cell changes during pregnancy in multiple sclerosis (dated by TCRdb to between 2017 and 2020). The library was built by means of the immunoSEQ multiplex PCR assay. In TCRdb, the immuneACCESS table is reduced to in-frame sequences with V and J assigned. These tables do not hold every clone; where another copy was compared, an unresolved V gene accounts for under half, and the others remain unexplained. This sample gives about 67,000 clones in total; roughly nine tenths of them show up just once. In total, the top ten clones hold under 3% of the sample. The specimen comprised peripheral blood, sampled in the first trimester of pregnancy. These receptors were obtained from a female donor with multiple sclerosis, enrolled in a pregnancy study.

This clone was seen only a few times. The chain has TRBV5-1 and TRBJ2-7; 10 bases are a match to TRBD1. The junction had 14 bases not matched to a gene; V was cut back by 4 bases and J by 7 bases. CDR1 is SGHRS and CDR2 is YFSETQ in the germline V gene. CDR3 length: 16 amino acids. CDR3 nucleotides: TGCGCCAGCAGCCCGCGGCTCGGGACAGGGGCGAGGGAGCAGTACTTC. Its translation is CASSPRLGTGAREQYF. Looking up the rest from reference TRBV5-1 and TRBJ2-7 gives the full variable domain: KAGVTQTPRYLIKTRGQQVTLSCSPISGHRSVSWYQQTPGQGLQFLFEYFSETQRNKGNFPGRFSGRQFSNSRSEMNVSTLELGDSALYLCASSPRLGTGAREQYFGPGTRLTVT.

The CDR3 protein is CSVNGDRDKNQPQHF. For the CDR3, the DNA is TGCAGCGTAAACGGGGACCGGGACAAAAATCAGCCCCAGCATTTT. This chain joins TRBV29-1 and TRBJ1-5; possibly TRBD1 for D (6 bases). Trimming stripped 6 bases from V and 4 bases from J, with 19 bases between. Germline V gene lookup returns CDR1 SQVTM and CDR2 ANQGSEA. The CDR3 covers 15 residues.

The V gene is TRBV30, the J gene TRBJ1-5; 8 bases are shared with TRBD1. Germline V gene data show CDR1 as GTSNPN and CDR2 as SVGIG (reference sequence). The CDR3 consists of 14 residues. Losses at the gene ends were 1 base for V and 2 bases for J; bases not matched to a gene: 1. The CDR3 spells CAWSAGGGNQPQHF. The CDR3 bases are TGTGCCTGGAGTGCAGGGGGCGGCAATCAGCCCCAGCATTTT.

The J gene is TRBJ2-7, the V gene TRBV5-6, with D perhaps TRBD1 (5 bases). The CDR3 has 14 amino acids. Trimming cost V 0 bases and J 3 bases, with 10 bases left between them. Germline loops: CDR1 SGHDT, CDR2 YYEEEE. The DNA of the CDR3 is TGTGCCAGCAGCTTGGGGCAGGGCCTCTACGAGCAGTACTTC. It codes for CASSLGQGLYEQYF.

As DNA, the CDR3 is TGTGCCAGCACTCTCAAACCGGGAAGACTCAACACCGGGGAGCTGTTTTTT. It translates to CASTLKPGRLNTGELFF. The chain employs TRBV19 and TRBJ2-2, with TRBD2 as a possible D gene (5 bases). Per the germline V gene, CDR1 is LNHDA and CDR2 is SQIVND (reference sequence). The CDR3 spans 17 residues. Trimming cost V 9 bases and J 2 bases, with 22 bases left between them. Filled out from reference TRBV19 and TRBJ2-2, the complete variable domain reads DGGITQSPKYLFRKEGQNVTLSCEQNLNHDAMYWYRQDPGQGLRLIYYSQIVNDFQKGDIAEGYSVSREKKESFPLTVTSAQKNPTAFYLCASTLKPGRLNTGELFFGEGSRLTVL.